This TCR beta chain stems from a study of spatial heterogeneity in lung cancer (dated by TCRdb to between 2018 and 2020). Regarding the study in general: Beta-chain transcripts were consistently detected in greater numbers than alpha-chain transcripts, which likely reflects a higher abundance of beta-chain transcripts. In tumor regions, TCR transcript counts showed a strong correlation with a T cell transcriptional module score derived from matched bulk RNA-seq. In the raw uncorrected reads, each unique combination of TCR and UMI appeared more than ten times on average. In non-small cell lung cancer, the study quantitatively compared TCR alpha and beta repertoires across several tumor regions, matched nontumor lung, and blood. Nonsynonymous mutation counts, determined by whole-exome sequencing of tumor tissue, were related to features of the TCR repertoire. At surgery, both alpha and beta chains were TCR-sequenced in fewer than 250 tumor regions, fewer than 65 matched nontumor lung samples and some 56 PBMC samples.

The time point label here, explained by the study, means: sample taken at primary tumor resection. The donors were some 70 patients from the lung TRACERx cohort who had early-stage, untreated non-small cell lung cancer. Whole RNA extracted from tumor and nontumor lung tissue, or from cryopreserved PBMC samples, was used for TCR sequencing without cell sorting. Only patients with enough RNA available from two or more tumor regions were chosen for TCR sequencing. Tumor and adjacent nontumor lung specimens were reviewed by a lung pathologist before selection. The protocol used for the library was 5' RACE. The instrument was a NextSeq 500. To allow correction of PCR and sequencing errors, the TCR library protocol tagged every TCR cDNA molecule with a unique molecular identifier. In the source study's methods: Decombinator tools were used for TCR identification, UMI-based error correction and CDR3 extraction. TCRs above a frequency of 2 per 1,000, corresponding to the top 1% of the tumor frequency distribution, were defined as expanded. Expanded tumor TCRs were classed as regional if statistically deemed absent (corrected P<0.05) from at least one tumor region, otherwise ubiquitous. Each repertoire was subsampled 100 times to 5,000 TCRs, after which Renyi diversity was computed with the R vegan package. CDR3 similarity networks were built from amino acid triplet string-kernel similarity, connecting CDR3s with pairwise similarity above 0.82. Starting from the raw public reads, TCRdb applied fastp trimming at Q25, assembled clones with MiXCR and retained in-frame beta chains. Identical CDR3 protein sequences are pooled into one entry, listed with their most common genes and DNA. The V and J calls and clone size are TCRdb's, not the authors'. The sample yields 10,000 or so distinct CDR3 sequences; roughly 8% were counted once. About a fifth of the sample lies in the top ten.

Broader findings and caveats from the paper: TCR-seq coverage of tumor T cells was estimated to be only approximately 7.3% for alpha chains and more than 11% for beta chains. Confirming at a functional level the hypothesis that regional TCRs recognize regional mutations was considered to require additional single-cell paired TCR alpha and beta sequencing. The tumor nonsynonymous mutation count correlated with the number of expanded intratumoral alpha and beta TCRs. Counts of ubiquitous and regional expanded TCRs were found to correlate with counts of ubiquitous and regional nonsynonymous mutations, respectively.

This clonotype showed up just a few times. Its target antigen remains unknown. The record has no base qualities; no much larger clone is one base away. This TCR came from a male donor with early-stage non-small cell lung cancer. This sample comprised lung tumor tissue, obtained at surgery.

The nucleotide sequence is TGTGCCAGCAGTTTGCTAGCGGGAGGATCCACAGATACGCAGTATTTT. It translates to CASSLLAGGSTDTQYF. This chain is built from TRBV27 and TRBJ2-3, with 11 central nucleotides matching TRBD2. V has 3 bases trimmed and J has 2 bases trimmed; junction bases matching no gene number 4. The germline V gene encodes CDR1 MNHEY and CDR2 SMNVEV (reference sequence). The CDR3 holds 16 amino acids from the cysteine to the phenylalanine. The entry retains the CDR3 DNA only, 48 bases that are in frame from base 1.